Following are 13 T cell receptor beta chains from one sample sequenced in a study of blood T cell repertoires in COVID-19. Produced via immunoSEQ multiplex PCR; TCRdb's table is partial and in-frame only. Of hundreds of thousands of clones in the sample, around 88% were seen once. The sample taken for sequencing was PBMCs or T cells enriched from blood (not recorded which). These receptors originate from a middle-aged woman with acute COVID-19.

The genes are TRBV29-1 and TRBJ2-7; D gene uncertain. V was shortened by 3 bases and J by 0 bases, with 18 bases between the two germline ends. The CDR3 has 16 residues. Germline CDR1 is SQVTM and CDR2 is ANQGSEA. CDR3 loop: CSVDLPCRYFSYEQYV. In nucleotides, the CDR3 is TGCAGCGTTGATCTCCCTTGCCGTTACTTCTCCTACGAGCAGTACGTC.

The gene calls are TRBV3-1 (or the pseudogene TRBV3-2) and TRBJ1-6; 7 nucleotides match TRBD1. Per the germline V gene, CDR1 is LGHDT and CDR2 is YNNKEL (reference sequence). The CDR3 has 15 amino acids. V gave up 5 bases and J gave up 3 bases; unmatched junction bases: 4. CDR3 sequence reads: CASSLRQGYNSPLHF. The CDR3 region has the DNA TGTGCCAGCAGCTTAAGACAGGGCTATAATTCACCCCTCCACTTT.

The rearrangement uses TRBV30 and TRBJ2-3, with D hard to call. The CDR3 spans 15 residues. V lost 3 bases and J lost 2, with 15 bases in between. From germline, CDR1 is GTSNPN and CDR2 SVGIG (reference sequence). CDR3 bases: TGTGCCTGGAGCGGCAGACAAGACGACACAGATACGCAGTATTTT. Translated, it gives CAWSGRQDDTDTQYF.

CDR3: CASSLGGQFNQPQHF. As DNA, the CDR3 is TGTGCCAGCAGCTTAGGGGGACAGTTCAATCAGCCCCAGCATTTT. V is TRBV7-9 and J is TRBJ1-5; the match to TRBD1 covers 7 bases. J gave up 3 bases and V 1 base, and 3 bases lay outside the gene matches. CDR3 length equals 15 residues. CDR1 and CDR2 from the germline V gene are SEHNR and FQNEAQ (reference sequence).

The CDR3 nucleotides are TGTGCCAGCAGCCCGGGGGGTGATGGCTACACCTTC. Translation gives CASSPGGDGYTF. The chain carries TRBV9 and TRBJ1-2; TRBD1 is a possible D gene (5 bases). Germline-derived CDR1 and CDR2 are SGDLS and YYNGEE. Trimming removed 4 bases at V and 6 bases at J, with 10 bases between. The length of the CDR3 is 12 residues.

The genes are TRBV30 and TRBJ1-1; D might be TRBD1 (5 bases). V was cut by 4 bases and J by 2 bases, with 17 bases left in between. The CDR3 sequence is 15 residues long. Per the germline V gene, CDR1 is GTSNPN and CDR2 is SVGIG (reference sequence). The CDR3 region is CAWNPGLGGNTEAFF. The CDR3 region has the DNA TGTGCCTGGAACCCAGGGTTGGGAGGAAACACTGAAGCTTTCTTT.

The count of this clone is one. V and J are TRBV9 and TRBJ1-5, with D perhaps matching TRBD1 (6 bases). CDR1 is SGDLS and CDR2 is YYNGEE in the germline V gene. This CDR3 contains 15 residues. V lost 3 bases and J lost 2, with 12 bases in between. The CDR3 DNA is TGTGCCAGCAGCGAAACAGGGAAAGGCAATCAGCCCCAGCATTTT. Amino acid sequence: CASSETGKGNQPQHF.

The V call is TRBV27, the J call TRBJ1-2; D not certain. Germline CDR1 reads MNHEY; CDR2 reads SMNVEV (reference sequence). The CDR3 has 15 amino acids. Trimming stripped 3 bases from V and 7 bases from J, with 18 bases between. This CDR3 is CASSLRQYDLGGYTF. The CDR3, as DNA: TGTGCCAGCAGTTTGCGGCAGTACGACTTGGGTGGCTACACCTTC.

This chain uses TRBV7-9 with TRBJ2-1, with 8 bases that match TRBD2. The CDR3 totals 16 residues. Per the germline V gene, CDR1 is SEHNR and CDR2 is FQNEAQ (reference sequence). Trimming removed 4 bases from V and 5 bases from J; junction bases left unmatched: 10. The CDR3, as DNA: TGTGCCAGCAGCTCATCCGGGAGGGTGGGCCACAATGAGCAGTTCTTC. Residues: CASSSSGRVGHNEQFF.

As for this clone: Other DNA sequences in this specimen translate into the identical CDR3. The chain couples TRBV10-3 to TRBJ1-1, with 7 bases aligning to TRBD1. The CDR3 has 13 residues. Per germline, CDR1 ENHRY and CDR2 SYGVKD. The V and J ends lost 4 bases and 3 bases, in that order; junction bases with no gene match: 2. The CDR3 region is CAISGQGDTEAFF. Written as DNA, the CDR3 is TGTGCCATCAGTGGTCAGGGGGACACTGAAGCTTTCTTT.

This sequence joins TRBV30 and TRBJ2-5; tentatively, D is TRBD2 (6 bases). CDR3 length: 11 amino acids. Between the trimmed V and J ends, which lost 5 bases and 2 bases, there was a span of 6 bases. CDR1 and CDR2 (germline): GTSNPN, SVGIG (reference sequence). The CDR3 loop reads CAWGRQETQYF. DNA of the CDR3: TGTGCCTGGGGGAGGCAAGAGACCCAGTACTTC.

The CDR3 bases are TGCGCGGAAGAGAGCGGGAGGGCCTACCCGTTCTTC. Residues: CAEESGRAYPFF. The rearrangement uses TRBV4-3 and TRBJ2-1, with TRBD2 matching over 10 bases. Germline CDR1 LGHNA, CDR2 YSLEER. This CDR3 region has 12 residues.

This chain joins TRBV9 and TRBJ2-5; D may be TRBD2 (6 bases). V was cut by 0 bases and J by 7 bases, with 10 bases left in between. This CDR3 has 13 amino acids. CDR1 is SGDLS, CDR2 YYNGEE, per germline. CDR3 in amino acids: CASSVAGDVTQYF. The CDR3 DNA reads as TGTGCCAGCAGCGTAGCGGGGGACGTGACCCAGTACTTC. Full variable domain (outside the CDR3, taken from reference TRBV9 and TRBJ2-5): DSGVTQTPKHLITATGQRVTLRCSPRSGDLSVYWYQQSLDQGLQFLIQYYNGEERAKGNILERFSAQQFPDLHSELNLSSLELGDSALYFCASSVAGDVTQYFGPGTRLLVL.